Following are 5 T cell receptor beta chains from one sample sequenced in a study of blood T cell repertoires in COVID-19. TCRdb's copy holds only in-frame clones and misses some; the assay was immunoSEQ multiplex PCR. The table has about 360,000 clones, around nine tenths seen once. Material: peripheral blood. The receptors were sampled from a human donor in a cohort sampled during active COVID-19.

The chain couples TRBV11-3 to TRBJ2-1; D might be TRBD2 (6 bases). Deletions cut 1 base from V and 6 bases from J, with 10 bases between. This CDR3 is 14 amino acids long. Per the germline V gene, CDR1 is SGHNT and CDR2 is YENEEA. The CDR3 region is CASSLVAGSNEQFF. The CDR3 region has the DNA TGTGCCAGCAGCTTAGTTGCCGGGAGCAATGAGCAGTTCTTC. Based on the CDR3 plus reference TRBV11-3 and TRBJ2-1, the full variable domain is EAGVVQSPRYKIIEKKQPVAFWCNPISGHNTLYWYLQNLGQGPELLIRYENEEAVDDSQLPKDRFSAERLKGVDSTLKIQPAELGDSAVYLCASSLVAGSNEQFFGPGTRLTVL.

This chain connects TRBV19 to TRBJ1-1; D is unclear. The germline V gene encodes CDR1 LNHDA and CDR2 SQIVND (reference sequence). V lost 3 bases and J lost 5, with 10 bases in between. CDR3 length equals 13 residues. DNA for the CDR3: TGTGCCAGTAGTATTCTAGTAAGTACTGAAGCTTTCTTT. Its translation: CASSILVSTEAFF.

This clone was detected a few times. The CDR3, as DNA: TGTGCCAGCGGGGAGGGACGGCAGAACACTGAAGCTTTCTTT. It encodes CASGEGRQNTEAFF. This chain links TRBV28 with TRBJ1-1, with D possibly TRBD1 on 5 matching bases. Looked up from germline, CDR1 is MDHEN and CDR2 is SYDVKM. Trimming cost V 8 bases and J 1 base, with 14 bases left between them. The CDR3 extends over 14 amino acids.

This clone was seen only once. The rearrangement joins TRBV5-1 to TRBJ2-7; D remains ambiguous. The CDR3 is 14 residues long. Per germline, CDR1 SGHRS and CDR2 YFSETQ. V shed 0 bases and J shed 1 base, with 8 bases lying between them. CDR3 amino acids: CASSLGPSSYEQYF. CDR3 nucleotide sequence: TGCGCCAGCAGCTTGGGGCCCTCATCCTACGAGCAGTACTTC.

The chain employs TRBV2 and TRBJ1-1, with TRBD1 as a possible D gene (5 bases). Trimming removed 8 bases from V and 2 bases from J, with 27 bases in between. CDR1 is SNHLY and CDR2 is FYNNEI in the germline V gene. The CDR3 has 18 residues. The chain's CDR3 is CASGEGRLDFRDNTEAFF. The CDR3 nucleotides read TGTGCCAGCGGGGAGGGGCGGCTCGATTTCCGGGACAACACTGAAGCTTTCTTT. The variable domain in full, with the rest retrieved from reference TRBV2 and TRBJ1-1, is EPEVTQTPSHQVTQMGQEVILRCVPISNHLYFYWYRQILGQKVEFLVSFYNNEISEKSEIFDDQFSVERPDGSNFTLKIRSTKLEDSAMYFCASGEGRLDFRDNTEAFFGQGTRLTVV.